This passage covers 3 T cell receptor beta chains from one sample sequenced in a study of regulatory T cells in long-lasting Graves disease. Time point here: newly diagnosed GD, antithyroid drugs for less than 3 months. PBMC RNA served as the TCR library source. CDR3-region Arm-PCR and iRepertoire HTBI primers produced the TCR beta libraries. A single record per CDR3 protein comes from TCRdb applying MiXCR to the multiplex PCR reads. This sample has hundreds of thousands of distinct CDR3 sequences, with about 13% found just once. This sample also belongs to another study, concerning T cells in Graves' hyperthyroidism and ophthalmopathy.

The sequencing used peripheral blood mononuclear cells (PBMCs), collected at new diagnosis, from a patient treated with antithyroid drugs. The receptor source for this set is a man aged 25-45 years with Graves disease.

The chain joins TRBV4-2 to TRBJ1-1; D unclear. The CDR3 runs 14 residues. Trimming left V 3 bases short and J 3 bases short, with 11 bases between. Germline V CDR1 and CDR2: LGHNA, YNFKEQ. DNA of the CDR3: TGTGCCAGCAGCCAGATTTTCGGTCACACTGAAGCTTTCTTT. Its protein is CASSQIFGHTEAFF.

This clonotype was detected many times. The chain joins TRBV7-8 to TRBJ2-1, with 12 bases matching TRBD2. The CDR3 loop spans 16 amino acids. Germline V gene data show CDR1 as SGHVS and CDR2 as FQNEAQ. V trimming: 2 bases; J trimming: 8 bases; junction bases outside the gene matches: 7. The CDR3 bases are TGTGCCAGCAGCTTAAGATGGACTAGCGGGATGGATGAGCAGTTCTTC. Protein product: CASSLRWTSGMDEQFF.

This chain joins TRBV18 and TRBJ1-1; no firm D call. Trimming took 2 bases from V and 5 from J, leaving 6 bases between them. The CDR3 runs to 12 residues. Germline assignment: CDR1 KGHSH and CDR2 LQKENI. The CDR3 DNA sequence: TGTGCCAGCTCACCAGACAAGACTGAAGCTTTCTTT. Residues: CASSPDKTEAFF.